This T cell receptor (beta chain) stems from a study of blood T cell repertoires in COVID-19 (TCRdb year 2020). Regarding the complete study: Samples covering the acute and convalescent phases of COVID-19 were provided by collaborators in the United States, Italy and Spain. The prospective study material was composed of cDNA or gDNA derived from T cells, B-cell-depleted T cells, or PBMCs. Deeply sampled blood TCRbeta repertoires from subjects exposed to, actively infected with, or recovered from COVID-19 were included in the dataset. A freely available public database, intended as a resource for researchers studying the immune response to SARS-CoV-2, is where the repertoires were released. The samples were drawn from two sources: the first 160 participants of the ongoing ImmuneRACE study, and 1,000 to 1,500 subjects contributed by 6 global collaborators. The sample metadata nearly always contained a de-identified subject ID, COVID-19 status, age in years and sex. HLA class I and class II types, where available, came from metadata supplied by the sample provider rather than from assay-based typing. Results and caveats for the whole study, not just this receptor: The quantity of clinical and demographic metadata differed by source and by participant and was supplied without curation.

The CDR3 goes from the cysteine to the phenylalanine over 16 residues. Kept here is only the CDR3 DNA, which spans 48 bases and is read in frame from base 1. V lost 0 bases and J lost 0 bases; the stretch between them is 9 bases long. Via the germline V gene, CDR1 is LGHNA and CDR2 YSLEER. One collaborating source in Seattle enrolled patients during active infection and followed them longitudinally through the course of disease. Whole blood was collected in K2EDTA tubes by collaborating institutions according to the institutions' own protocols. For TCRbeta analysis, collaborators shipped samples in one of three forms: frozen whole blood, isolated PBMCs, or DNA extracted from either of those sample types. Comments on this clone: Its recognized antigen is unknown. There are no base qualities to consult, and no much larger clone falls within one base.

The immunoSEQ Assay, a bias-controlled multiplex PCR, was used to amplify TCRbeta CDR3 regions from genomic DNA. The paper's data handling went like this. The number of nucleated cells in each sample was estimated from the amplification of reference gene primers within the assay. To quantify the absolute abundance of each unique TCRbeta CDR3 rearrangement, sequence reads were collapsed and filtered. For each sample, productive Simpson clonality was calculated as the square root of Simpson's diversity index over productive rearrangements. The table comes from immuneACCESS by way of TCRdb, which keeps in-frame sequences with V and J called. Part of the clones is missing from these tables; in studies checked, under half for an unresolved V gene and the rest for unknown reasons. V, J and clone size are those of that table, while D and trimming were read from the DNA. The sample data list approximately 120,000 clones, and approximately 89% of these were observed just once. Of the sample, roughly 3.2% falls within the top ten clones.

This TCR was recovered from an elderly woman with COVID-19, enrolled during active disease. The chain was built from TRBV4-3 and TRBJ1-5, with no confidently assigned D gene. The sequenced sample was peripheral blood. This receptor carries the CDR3 CASSQEAGNSNQPQHF. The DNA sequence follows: TGCGCCAGCAGCCAAGAGGCAGGAAATAGCAATCAGCCCCAGCATTTT.